Following are 23 T cell receptor beta chains from one sample sequenced in a study of blood T cell repertoires in COVID-19 (dated by TCRdb to about 2020). Library generation was performed with the immunoSEQ multiplex PCR assay. In its TCRdb copy, this immuneACCESS table keeps in-frame sequences only and misses some clones. Where compared with another copy, unresolved V genes explain less than half of these, and the others have no known cause. In this sample the table shows approximately 180,000 clones, about nine tenths of which occur a single time. The top ten clones comprise around 1.4% of the sample. The specimen sequenced was peripheral blood. These receptors all come from a woman aged 45 to 65 with acute or convalescent COVID-19.

The chain has TRBV23-1 and TRBJ2-7; 8 nucleotides align to TRBD1. TRBV23-1 is reported as an ORF; its role is uncertain. The trim removed 4 bases at V and 2 bases at J, leaving 4 bases unmatched. The CDR3 totals 14 residues. In nucleotides, the CDR3 is TGCGCCAGCAGTCGGGGACAGGATCCCTACGAGCAGTACTTC. Residues: CASSRGQDPYEQYF.

The chain recombines TRBV11-2 with TRBJ2-1, with TRBD1 matching 11 bases. The V and J ends lost 4 bases and 3 bases, in that order; junction bases with no gene match: 2. The CDR3 runs 15 residues. Per germline, CDR1 SGHAT and CDR2 FQNNGV. In DNA form, the CDR3 reads TGTGCCAGCAGCTCAGGGACAGGGGGCTACAATGAGCAGTTCTTC. Translating it yields CASSSGTGGYNEQFF.

The chain combines TRBV3-1 (or the pseudogene TRBV3-2) with TRBJ2-5; 14 bases map to TRBD2. The trim removed 1 base at V and 0 bases at J, leaving 4 bases unmatched. The CDR3 runs to 18 residues. The germline V gene encodes CDR1 LGHDT and CDR2 YNNKEL (reference sequence). Here the CDR3 DNA reads TGTGCCAGCAGCCAAGTGACTAGCGGGGGGGCGGACCAAGAGACCCAGTACTTC. The encoded protein is CASSQVTSGGADQETQYF.

The rearrangement links TRBV6-2 or TRBV6-3 to TRBJ2-5; TRBD1 matches 7 bases. The CDR3 sequence is 15 residues long. Germline V gene sequence: CDR1 MNHEY, CDR2 SVGEGT. Trimming at V came to 6 bases and at J to 2 bases, leaving 9 bases not matched to a gene. Written as DNA, the CDR3 is TGTGCCAGCAGCTATAGACAGGGCTTTCAAGAGACCCAGTACTTC. Its translation: CASSYRQGFQETQYF.

V and J are TRBV7-2 and TRBJ1-2; a weak D match, TRBD1 (6 bases). The germline CDR1 and CDR2 sequences are SGHTA and FQGNSA. Trimming stripped 5 bases from V and 5 bases from J, with 12 bases between. The CDR3 has 13 amino acids. The CDR3 loop reads CASSEDSIYGYTF. CDR3 DNA sequence: TGTGCCAGCAGCGAGGACAGCATATATGGCTACACCTTC.

The chain is built from TRBV24-1 and TRBJ2-1; 7 bases agree with TRBD1. J lost 0 bases, V lost 5 bases, and 3 bases had no gene match. This CDR3 has 15 residues. The germline V gene encodes CDR1 KGHDR and CDR2 SFDVKD. The CDR3 sequence: CATSGGTDSYNEQFF. In DNA form, the CDR3 reads TGTGCCACCAGTGGGGGGACAGACTCCTACAATGAGCAGTTCTTC.

V gene TRBV7-2 combines with J gene TRBJ2-5; 11 bases map to TRBD2. The trim removed 5 bases at V and 7 bases at J, leaving 15 bases unmatched. The CDR3 covers 17 residues. Germline V gene lookup returns CDR1 SGHTA and CDR2 FQGNSA. The CDR3 DNA follows: TGTGCCAGCAGCATAGTTACGTCTAGCGGGGGGTTAGGGACCCAGTACTTC. Amino acids: CASSIVTSSGGLGTQYF.

This clone appeared once. The chain links TRBV24-1 to TRBJ2-7, with 9 bases matching TRBD1. The CDR3 has 13 residues. Germline V gene lookup returns CDR1 KGHDR and CDR2 SFDVKD. The V segment lost 9 bases and the J segment 1 base; nucleotides outside the gene matches: 3. CDR3 loop: CATPQGASYEQYF. The CDR3 DNA reads as TGTGCCACCCCACAGGGGGCATCCTACGAGCAGTACTTC.

The chain joins TRBV5-4 to TRBJ2-7, with TRBD1 matching over 8 bases. CDR1 is SGHNT, CDR2 YYREEE, per germline (reference sequence). V was clipped by 4 bases and J by 2 bases; unmatched bases: 11. This CDR3 is built from 16 residues. The chain's CDR3 is CASSRGPGQGTYEQYF. The DNA for the CDR3 is TGTGCCAGCAGCCGGGGTCCAGGACAGGGCACCTACGAGCAGTACTTC.

The chain combines TRBV3-1 (or the pseudogene TRBV3-2) with TRBJ2-1, with 16 positions matching TRBD2. Germline loops: CDR1 LGHDT, CDR2 YNNKEL (reference sequence). CDR3 size: 22 residues. The V gene end was trimmed by 3 bases and the J gene end by 1 base; junction bases not matched to a gene: 15. The CDR3 reads CASSHPDGGGLAGGRSYNEQFF. The CDR3 region has the DNA TGTGCCAGCAGCCATCCCGATGGCGGGGGACTAGCGGGAGGGAGGTCCTACAATGAGCAGTTCTTC.

The chain uses TRBV21-1 and TRBJ2-5; the D segment call TRBD2 is taken from the table without a DNA check. TRBV21-1 is shown as a pseudogene. The CDR3 consists of 19 residues. CDR3 region: CASSDDPRTSGGPWETQYF. The CDR3 DNA follows: TGTGCCAGCAGCGACGACCCCCGGACTAGCGGGGGGCCATGGGAGACCCAGTACTTC.

This clone was observed a few times. This chain links TRBV4-1 with TRBJ1-3, with a possible D match to TRBD1 (5 bases). The V gene's germline CDR1 is MGHRA and CDR2 YSYEKL. V shed 0 bases and J shed 2 bases, with 11 bases lying between them. The CDR3 runs to 16 residues. The CDR3, as DNA: TGCGCCAGCAGCCAAGAAAGGAGCAGGGCTGGAAACACCATATATTTT. Its protein is CASSQERSRAGNTIYF.

This rearrangement joins TRBV12-3 or TRBV12-4 to TRBJ2-7; D may be TRBD1 (6 bases). The V end lost 5 bases, the J end lost 1 base, and 9 bases lay between the germline ends. The CDR3 sequence is 13 residues long. This CDR3 reads CASSPQGSYEQYF. In DNA form, the CDR3 reads TGTGCCAGCAGTCCCCAGGGGTCCTACGAGCAGTACTTC.

The chain employs TRBV23-1 and TRBJ2-3, with D possibly matching TRBD2 (7 bases). TRBV23-1 is an ORF, and what it does is uncertain. The CDR3 loop spans 20 amino acids. Trimming took off 3 bases at V and 2 bases at J, with 27 bases between the two ends. The CDR3, as DNA: TGCGCCAGCAGTCAGAATTGGGGGGGCAGAGAGGTTCGTGACACAGATACGCAGTATTTT. It codes for CASSQNWGGREVRDTDTQYF.

This chain uses TRBV6-5 with TRBJ1-2; no clear D gene. CDR1 MNHEY and CDR2 SVGAGI come from the germline V gene. The CDR3 loop spans 13 amino acids. Trimming took 4 bases from V and 4 from J, leaving 10 bases between them. This CDR3 reads CASSFAQTYGYTF. CDR3 coding DNA: TGTGCCAGCAGTTTCGCACAAACCTATGGCTACACCTTC.

The rearrangement uses TRBV18 and TRBJ2-3, with D tentatively TRBD2 (5 bases). Trimming stripped 1 base from V and 6 bases from J, with 14 bases between. This CDR3 region has 15 residues. CDR1 is KGHSH and CDR2 is LQKENI in the germline V gene. The CDR3 loop reads CASSPRLARMDTQYF. In nucleotides, the CDR3 is TGTGCCAGCTCACCACGCCTAGCAAGGATGGATACGCAGTATTTT.

The chain is built from TRBV4-3 and TRBJ2-1; 9 positions match TRBD2. This CDR3 comprises 18 residues. Germline lookup yields CDR1 LGHNA and CDR2 YSLEER. The trim removed 3 bases at V and 4 bases at J, leaving 13 bases unmatched. CDR3 DNA sequence: TGCGCCAGCAGCCATGACCCTAGCGGGGAGGGCCCTTACAATGAGCAGTTCTTC. Its translation is CASSHDPSGEGPYNEQFF.

The chain employs TRBV9 and TRBJ2-7; 10 bases match TRBD1. J lost 3 bases, V lost 4 bases, and 7 bases had no gene match. The CDR3 loop spans 15 amino acids. Germline CDR1 and CDR2: SGDLS and YYNGEE. The CDR3 reads CASSSGDRGDYEQYF. Here the CDR3 DNA reads TGTGCCAGCAGCTCGGGGGACAGGGGAGACTACGAGCAGTACTTC.

As regards this clone: The sample holds other DNA sequences that translate to the same CDR3. This rearrangement joins TRBV6-5 to TRBJ1-6; D unresolved. Germline values: CDR1 MNHEY, CDR2 SVGAGI. The V end lost 2 bases, the J end lost 13 bases, and 9 bases lay between the germline ends. The CDR3 has 12 residues. The CDR3: CASSYSGGPLHF. In nucleotides, the CDR3 is TGTGCCAGCAGTTACAGCGGAGGCCCCCTCCACTTT.

This clone came up once. V usage is TRBV3-1 (or the pseudogene TRBV3-2) and J usage is TRBJ2-1; TRBD2 matches at 7 bases. Germline CDR1 reads LGHDT; CDR2 reads YNNKEL (reference sequence). V dropped 5 bases and J dropped 7; count of bases not matched to a gene: 14. This CDR3 has 16 residues. CDR3 region: CASSSAGGLSKNEQFF. CDR3 nucleotides: TGTGCCAGCAGCTCGGCCGGGGGGTTGTCGAAAAATGAGCAGTTCTTC.

The chain uses TRBV6-6 and TRBJ2-7; 7 nucleotides line up with TRBD1. Losses at the gene ends were 6 bases for V and 3 bases for J; bases not matched to a gene: 17. The germline V gene encodes CDR1 MNHNY and CDR2 SVGAGI (reference sequence). The CDR3 has 17 residues. Here the CDR3 DNA reads TGTGCCAGCAGCCGACAGGGTTCTAAACTCTCGGACTACGAGCAGTACTTC. It translates to CASSRQGSKLSDYEQYF.

The rearrangement joins TRBV29-1 to TRBJ1-2; D not resolved. CDR1 and CDR2 (germline): SQVTM, ANQGSEA. The CDR3 contains 11 residues. Trimming stripped 8 bases from V and 2 bases from J, with 9 bases between. The CDR3 spells CSTQANYGYTF. The CDR3 DNA reads TGCAGCACCCAGGCCAACTATGGCTACACCTTC.

V and J are TRBV5-1 and TRBJ1-2; TRBD1 agrees at 8 bases. This CDR3 region has 17 residues. Per germline, CDR1 SGHRS and CDR2 YFSETQ. V lost 1 base, J lost 8 bases, and 16 bases stayed unmatched. CDR3 sequence (DNA): TGCGCCAGCAGCTTGATCCCGACAGGGGATCTGGCCTTGGGCTACACCTTC. Its protein is CASSLIPTGDLALGYTF. Full variable domain (missing parts from reference TRBV5-1 and TRBJ1-2): KAGVTQTPRYLIKTRGQQVTLSCSPISGHRSVSWYQQTPGQGLQFLFEYFSETQRNKGNFPGRFSGRQFSNSRSEMNVSTLELGDSALYLCASSLIPTGDLALGYTFGSGTRLTVV.